This T cell receptor (beta chain) was identified during a study of type 1 regulatory T cells. Whole-study context: T-allo10 is a Tr1-enriched, alloantigen-specific CD4 T cell product made in vitro.

Comments on this clonotype: Its antigen is not known.

Germline CDR1 is SGHKS and CDR2 is YYEKEE (reference sequence). The CDR3 runs 11 residues. Trimming left V 3 bases short and J 1 base short, with 1 base between. TCRdb re-called the reads through MiXCR, storing one row per CDR3 protein. The table records about 42,000 distinct CDR3 sequences, 9% to 15% of them present only once. The rearrangement uses TRBV5-5 and TRBJ1-2; D remains ambiguous. Input material: cultured non-Tr1 T cells, either the whole culture or a sorted T cell fraction (not recorded which). The TCR originated in a human donor in good health. This chain's CDR3 is CASSYNYGYTF. The CDR3 DNA reads as TGTGCCAGCAGCTATAACTATGGCTACACCTTC.